These 3 T cell receptor beta chains were all obtained from the same sample, sequenced in a study of a mutant IDH1 vaccine in newly diagnosed glioma. Time point specified: week 47, end of study. A 20-mer mutant IDH1 peptide at 300 ug was injected subcutaneously with topical imiquimod. Which antigens these TCRs recognize remains unknown. The assay was immunoSEQ multiplex PCR, and TCRdb's table has in-frame clones only and misses some. The data hold tens of thousands of clones, with 65% observed a single time. Sequencing was performed on peripheral blood mononuclear cells (PBMCs), taken from a glioma patient whose treatment included an IDH1 peptide vaccine. The receptors come from a man aged 35-49 years with glioma. Some clones in this sample may be carry-over from other donors' samples.

The chain is built from TRBV9 and TRBJ2-5, with 7 bases lining up with TRBD1. Per germline, CDR1 SGDLS and CDR2 YYNGEE. V gave up 3 bases and J gave up 1 base; unmatched junction bases: 0. The CDR3 contains 13 residues. The CDR3 nucleotides are TGTGCCAGCAGCGGGGACAGCCAAGAGACCCAGTACTTC. Translation gives CASSGDSQETQYF.

The chain has TRBV7-9 and TRBJ1-1; TRBD1 is a possible D gene (5 bases). Between the trimmed V and J ends, which lost 6 bases and 5 bases, there was a span of 16 bases. The CDR3 has 14 amino acids. In germline, CDR1 is SEHNR, CDR2 FQNEAQ (reference sequence). CDR3 amino acids: CASSRALGETEAFF. In nucleotides, the CDR3 is TGTGCCAGCAGTCGGGCGTTGGGGGAGACTGAAGCTTTCTTT.

CDR3 sequence (DNA): TGCGCCAGCAGCCATCTAGGGGGCGAGCAGTACTTC. Translating gives CASSHLGGEQYF. This chain uses TRBV4-1 with TRBJ2-7; perhaps TRBD1 as D (6 bases). CDR1 MGHRA and CDR2 YSYEKL come from the germline V gene. This CDR3 is built from 12 residues. V was trimmed by 3 bases and J by 6 bases, leaving 9 bases between them.